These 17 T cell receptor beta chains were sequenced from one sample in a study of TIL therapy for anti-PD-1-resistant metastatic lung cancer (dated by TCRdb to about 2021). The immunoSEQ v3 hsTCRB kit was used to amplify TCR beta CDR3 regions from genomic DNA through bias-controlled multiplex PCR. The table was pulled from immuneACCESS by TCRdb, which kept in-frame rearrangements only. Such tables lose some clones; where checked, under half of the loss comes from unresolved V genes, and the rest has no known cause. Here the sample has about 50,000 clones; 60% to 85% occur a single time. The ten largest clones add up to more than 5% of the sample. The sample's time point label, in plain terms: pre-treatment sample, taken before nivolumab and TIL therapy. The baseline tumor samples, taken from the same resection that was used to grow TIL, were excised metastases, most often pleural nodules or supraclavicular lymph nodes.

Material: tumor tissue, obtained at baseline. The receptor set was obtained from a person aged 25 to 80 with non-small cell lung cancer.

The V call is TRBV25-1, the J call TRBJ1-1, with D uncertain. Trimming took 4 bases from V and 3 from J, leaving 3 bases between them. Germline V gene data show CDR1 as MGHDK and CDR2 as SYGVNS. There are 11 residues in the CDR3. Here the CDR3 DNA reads TGTGCCAGCAGTGCCCACACTGAAGCTTTCTTT. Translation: CASSAHTEAFF.

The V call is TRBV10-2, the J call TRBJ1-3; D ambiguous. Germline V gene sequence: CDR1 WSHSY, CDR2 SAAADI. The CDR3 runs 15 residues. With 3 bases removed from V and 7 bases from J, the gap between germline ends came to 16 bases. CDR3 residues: CASSEGNSYGNTIYF. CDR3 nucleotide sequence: TGCGCCAGCAGTGAAGGGAACAGTTACGGGAACACCATATATTTT.

The CDR3 bases are TGCGCCAGCAGCGTGAGGGGAACCTACGAGCAGTACTTC. Translation: CASSVRGTYEQYF. V is TRBV5-1 and J is TRBJ2-7, with D possibly being TRBD1 or TRBD2 (5 bases each). With 4 bases removed from V and 2 bases from J, the gap between germline ends came to 10 bases. CDR1 and CDR2 (germline): SGHRS, YFSETQ. The CDR3 is made up of 13 amino acids.

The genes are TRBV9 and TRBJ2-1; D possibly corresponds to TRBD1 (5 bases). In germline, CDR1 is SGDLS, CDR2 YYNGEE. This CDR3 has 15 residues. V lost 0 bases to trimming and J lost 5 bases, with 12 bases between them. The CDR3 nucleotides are TGTGCCAGCAGCGTAGCCATGACAGCAAACAATGAGCAGTTCTTC. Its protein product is CASSVAMTANNEQFF.

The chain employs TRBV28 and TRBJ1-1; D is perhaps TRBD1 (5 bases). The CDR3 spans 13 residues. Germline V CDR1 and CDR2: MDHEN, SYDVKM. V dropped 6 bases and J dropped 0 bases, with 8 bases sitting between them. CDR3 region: CASSPTVNTEAFF. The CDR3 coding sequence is TGTGCCAGCAGCCCGACAGTGAACACTGAAGCTTTCTTT.

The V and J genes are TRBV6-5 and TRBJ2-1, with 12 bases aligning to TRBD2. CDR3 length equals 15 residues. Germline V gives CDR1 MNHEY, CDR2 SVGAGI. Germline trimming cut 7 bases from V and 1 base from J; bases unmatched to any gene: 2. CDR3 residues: CASTLAGGSYNEQFF. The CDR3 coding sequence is TGTGCCAGCACCCTAGCGGGAGGGTCCTACAATGAGCAGTTCTTC.

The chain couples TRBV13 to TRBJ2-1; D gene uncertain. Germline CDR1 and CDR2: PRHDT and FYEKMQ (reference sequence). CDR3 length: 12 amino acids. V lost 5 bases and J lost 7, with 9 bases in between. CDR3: CASSLLSNEQFF. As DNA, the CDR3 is TGTGCCAGCAGCCTATTATCAAATGAGCAGTTCTTC.

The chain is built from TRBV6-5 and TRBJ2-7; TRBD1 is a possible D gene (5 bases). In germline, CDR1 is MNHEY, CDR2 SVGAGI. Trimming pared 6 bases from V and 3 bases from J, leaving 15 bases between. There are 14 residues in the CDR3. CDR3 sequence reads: CASSLSDTFYEQYF. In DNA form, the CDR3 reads TGTGCCAGCAGCTTATCGGACACGTTCTACGAGCAGTACTTC.

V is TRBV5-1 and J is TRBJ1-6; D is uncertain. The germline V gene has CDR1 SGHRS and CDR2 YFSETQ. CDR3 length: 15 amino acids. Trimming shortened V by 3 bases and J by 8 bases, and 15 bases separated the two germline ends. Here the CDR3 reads CASSSGEGFHSPLHF. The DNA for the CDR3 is TGCGCCAGCAGCTCCGGGGAGGGCTTTCATTCACCCCTCCACTTT.

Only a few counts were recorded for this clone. This chain's CDR3 is CASSPPGATYEQYF. The DNA for the CDR3 is TGTGCCAGCAGTCCTCCAGGTGCCACCTACGAGCAGTACTTC. This chain connects TRBV28 to TRBJ2-7; no clear D. Germline V gene sequence: CDR1 MDHEN, CDR2 SYDVKM. There are 14 residues in the CDR3. V was clipped by 5 bases and J by 2 bases, with 13 bases between them.

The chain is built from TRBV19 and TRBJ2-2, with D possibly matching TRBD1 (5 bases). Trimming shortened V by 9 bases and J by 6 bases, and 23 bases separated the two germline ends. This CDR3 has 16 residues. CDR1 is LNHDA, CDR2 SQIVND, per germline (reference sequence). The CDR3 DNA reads TGTGCCAGCGAACTCGTCAGGGTTTCGGTTGCCGGGGAGCTGTTTTTT. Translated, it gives CASELVRVSVAGELFF.

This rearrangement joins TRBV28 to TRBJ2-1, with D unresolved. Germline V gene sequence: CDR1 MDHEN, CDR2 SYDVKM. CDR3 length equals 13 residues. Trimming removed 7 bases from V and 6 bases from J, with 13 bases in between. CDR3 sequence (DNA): TGTGCCAGCATAGGTAGACTGAGCAATGAGCAGTTCTTC. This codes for CASIGRLSNEQFF.

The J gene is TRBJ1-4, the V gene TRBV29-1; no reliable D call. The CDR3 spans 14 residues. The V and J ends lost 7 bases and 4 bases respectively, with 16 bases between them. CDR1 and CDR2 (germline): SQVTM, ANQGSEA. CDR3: CSAPSHRLNEKLFF. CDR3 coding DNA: TGCAGCGCCCCGTCTCATAGACTTAATGAAAAACTGTTTTTT. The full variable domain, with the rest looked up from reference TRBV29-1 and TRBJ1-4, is SAVISQKPSRDICQRGTSLTIQCQVDSQVTMMFWYRQQPGQSLTLIATANQGSEATYESGFVIDKFPISRPNLTFSTLTVSNMSPEDSSIYLCSAPSHRLNEKLFFGSGTQLSVL.

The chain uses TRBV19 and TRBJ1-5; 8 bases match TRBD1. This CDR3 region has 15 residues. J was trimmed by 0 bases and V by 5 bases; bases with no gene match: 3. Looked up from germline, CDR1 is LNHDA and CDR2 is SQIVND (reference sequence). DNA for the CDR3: TGTGCCAGTAGTGGGACAGGAGATAGCAATCAGCCCCAGCATTTT. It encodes CASSGTGDSNQPQHF.

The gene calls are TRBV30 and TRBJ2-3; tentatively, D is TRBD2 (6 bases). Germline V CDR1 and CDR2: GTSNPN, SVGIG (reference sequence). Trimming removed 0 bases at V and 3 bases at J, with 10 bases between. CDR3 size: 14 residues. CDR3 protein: CAWSVRGSTDTQYF. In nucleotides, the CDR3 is TGTGCCTGGAGTGTACGGGGGAGTACAGATACGCAGTATTTT. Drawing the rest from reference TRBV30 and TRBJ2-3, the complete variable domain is SQTIHQWPATLVQPVGSPLSLECTVEGTSNPNLYWYRQAAGRGLQLLFYSVGIGQISSEVPQNLSASRPQDRQFILSSKKLLLSDSGFYLCAWSVRGSTDTQYFGPGTRLTVL.

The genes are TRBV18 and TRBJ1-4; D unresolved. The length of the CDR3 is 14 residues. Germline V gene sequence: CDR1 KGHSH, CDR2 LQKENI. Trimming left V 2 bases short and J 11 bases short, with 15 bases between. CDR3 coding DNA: TGTGCCAGCTCACCAGCCAATCCGGGTGGGAAACTGTTTTTT. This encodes CASSPANPGGKLFF.

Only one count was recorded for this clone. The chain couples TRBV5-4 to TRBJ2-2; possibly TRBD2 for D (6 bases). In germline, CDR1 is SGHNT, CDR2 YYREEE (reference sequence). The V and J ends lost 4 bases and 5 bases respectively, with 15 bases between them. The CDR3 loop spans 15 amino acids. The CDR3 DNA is TGTGCCAGCAGCCCAGGAGGGTTTCGGACCGGGGAGCTGTTTTTT. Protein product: CASSPGGFRTGELFF.